This T cell receptor beta chain was recovered during a study of T-cell reconstitution after alpha-beta-depleted transplantation in children. Germline V lookup: CDR1 SGHTA, CDR2 FQGNSA. This CDR3 comprises 17 residues. The junction had 12 bases not matched to a gene; V was cut back by 0 bases and J by 7 bases. A few counts support this clonotype. The TCRbeta library was prepared with unique molecular identifiers. Each CDR3 protein is one row after TCRdb ran MiXCR on the PCR reads. Seen here are about 610,000 distinct CDR3 sequences, approximately 10% observed once, and the top ten hold 4%. The chain uses TRBV7-2 and TRBJ2-1; the match to TRBD2 covers 7 bases. This material consisted of PBMCs from the stem cell graft donor, taken from the stem cell graft. The sequence was obtained from a human donor who donated a stem cell graft to a child with acute myeloid leukemia. The CDR3 region is CASSLARVAGVRNEQFF. The CDR3 coding sequence is TGTGCCAGCAGCTTAGCCCGGGTGGCGGGAGTTAGAAATGAGCAGTTCTTC.